This is a list of T cell receptor beta chains from one sample in a study of cytomegalovirus exposure and HLA in healthy donors. Profiled with immunoSEQ multiplex PCR; TCRdb holds only in-frame clones, not every one. The data show about 120,000 clones, with about 85% seen just once and roughly 4.1% held by the top ten. The sample consisted of PBMCs. The receptor source for this set is a man in his late teens or twenties in good health and CMV-seropositive. CDR3s include the opening cysteine and the closing phenylalanine or tryptophan. The D gene is left open where the match is weak. Size tells how often a clone was seen (once, few, many) or the class of an expanded clone, and some rows leave it out.

cdr3_nt cdr3_aa clone_size j_call d_call v_call
TGCGCCAGACCCGCGGGGGGGATCCGACAAGAGACCCAGTACTTC CARPAGGIRQETQYF - TRBJ2-5 TRBD2 TRBV10-1
TGTGCCATCACTTCGGGGGACTACGAGCAGTACTTC CAITSGDYEQYF few TRBJ2-7 - TRBV10-3
TGTGCCAGCTCCCCGGGACAGAGAGAAGCTTTCTTT CASSPGQREAFF - TRBJ1-1 TRBD1 TRBV18
TGTGCCAGCAGCGCCATAGAAAGCCTAGAGACCCAGTACTTC CASSAIESLETQYF - TRBJ2-5 - TRBV5-4
TGTGCCAGCAGCTTAGGACAGGGGGCGGATTATGGCTACACCTTC CASSLGQGADYGYTF - TRBJ1-2 TRBD1 TRBV7-2
TGTGCCATCAGTGACGTTCGGACAGGGTTGTGGGAGCAGTACTTC CAISDVRTGLWEQYF - TRBJ2-7 TRBD1 TRBV10-3
TGTGCCAGCAGTGAACTAGCGGGAGGGGATCGAATCCAAGAGACCCAGTACTTC CASSELAGGDRIQETQYF - TRBJ2-5 TRBD2 TRBV6-1
TGTGCCAGCAGCTTATATTTTGAGGGGGGGGCACAGTTCTTC CASSLYFEGGAQFF - TRBJ2-1 - TRBV7-9
TGTGCCAGCAGTGAAAGGACAGGGGGTCATTCACCCCTCCACTTT CASSERTGGHSPLHF - TRBJ1-6 TRBD1 TRBV6-1
TGTGCCAGCAGCGGAACAGGGGCCGGGGCCAACGTCCTGACTTTC CASSGTGAGANVLTF - TRBJ2-6 TRBD1 TRBV5-5
TGTGCCAGCAGCCGGAGCTCCTACAATGAGCAGTTCTTC CASSRSSYNEQFF - TRBJ2-1 - TRBV11-2
TGCGCCAGCAGCCAAGCGACAGGATACTATGGCTACACCTTC CASSQATGYYGYTF - TRBJ1-2 - TRBV4-1
TGCGCCAGCAGCACGACCCTCCCGGGACTAGCGGCAGATACGCAGTATTTT CASSTTLPGLAADTQYF - TRBJ2-3 TRBD2 TRBV5-1
TGCGCCAGCAGAGGACTAGATCGGGAGACCCAGTACTTC CASRGLDRETQYF - TRBJ2-5 TRBD2 TRBV10-2
TGTGCCAGCAGCTCGACAGGGGGGATCGACAATCAGCCCCAGCATTTT CASSSTGGIDNQPQHF - TRBJ1-5 TRBD1 TRBV7-2
TGTGCCAGCAGTTTAGCTGGGCGGGCTAATGAGCAGTTCTTC CASSLAGRANEQFF - TRBJ2-1 - TRBV27
TGTGCCAGCAGCTTAGGGGAGTATGCAACTAATGAAAAACTGTTTTTT CASSLGEYATNEKLFF once TRBJ1-4 - TRBV7-9